The 30 T cell receptor beta chains listed next were all sequenced from one sample in a study of T cell responses to AZD1222 COVID-19 vaccine. Profiling relied on immunoSEQ multiplex PCR, and the TCRdb table lists in-frame clones only, not all of them. The sample lists more than 80,000 clones, roughly 91% occurring once. The starting material was peripheral blood, obtained 28 days after the second AZD1222 dose. These receptors all stem from an adult who received the AZD1222 COVID-19 vaccine.

The chain couples TRBV5-8 to TRBJ1-2; TRBD1 aligns across 7 bases. J gave up 2 bases and V 1 base, and 8 bases lay outside the gene matches. This CDR3 spans 16 amino acids. CDR1 is SGHTS, CDR2 YDEGEE, per germline. The CDR3: CASSLLKGARNYGYTF. The CDR3 DNA follows: TGTGCCAGCAGCTTGCTCAAGGGGGCGCGGAACTATGGCTACACCTTC. Complete variable domain (other parts from reference TRBV5-8 and TRBJ1-2): EAGVTQSPTHLIKTRGQQATLRCSPISGHTSVYWYQQALGLGLQFLLWYDEGEERNRGNFPPRFSGRQFPNYSSELNVNALELEDSALYLCASSLLKGARNYGYTFGSGTRLTVV.

This chain's CDR3 is CASARGQGARGYTF. CDR3 nucleotide sequence: TGTGCCAGCGCCCGTGGACAGGGGGCGCGGGGCTACACCTTC. The V gene is TRBV28, the J gene TRBJ1-2; 11 bases are a match to TRBD1. V lost 8 bases and J lost 8; bases outside the gene matches: 10. This CDR3 contains 14 residues. The germline gives CDR1 MDHEN, CDR2 SYDVKM.

The rearrangement joins TRBV21-1 to TRBJ2-2; the table's D call, TRBD1, has no DNA check behind it. TRBV21-1 is marked as a pseudogene. The CDR3 is 18 residues long. The DNA for the CDR3 is TGTGCCAGCAGCAAAAATTCAACCGGGACAAGGAACACCGGGGAGCTGTTTTTT. The encoded protein is CASSKNSTGTRNTGELFF.

This sequence joins TRBV19 and TRBJ1-5, with D maybe TRBD1 (5 bases). The CDR3 spans 16 residues. V was shortened by 8 bases and J by 1 base, with 18 bases between the two germline ends. The germline V gene encodes CDR1 LNHDA and CDR2 SQIVND (reference sequence). The CDR3 protein is CASELRGVGSNQPQHF. CDR3 sequence (DNA): TGTGCCAGTGAACTTAGGGGTGTAGGAAGCAATCAGCCCCAGCATTTT.

This clone is a singleton in its sample. V is TRBV5-4 and J is TRBJ2-2, with 11 positions matching TRBD1. V shed 4 bases, J shed 4 bases, and the junction held 6 bases outside the gene matches. Germline loops: CDR1 SGHNT, CDR2 YYREEE (reference sequence). The CDR3 contains 16 residues. The CDR3 is CASSTAGTGGTGELFF. The DNA for the CDR3 is TGTGCCAGCAGCACGGCCGGGACAGGGGGCACCGGGGAGCTGTTTTTT. Looking up the rest from reference TRBV5-4 and TRBJ2-2 gives the full variable domain: ETGVTQSPTHLIKTRGQQVTLRCSSQSGHNTVSWYQQALGQGPQFIFQYYREEENGRGNFPPRFSGLQFPNYSSELNVNALELDDSALYLCASSTAGTGGTGELFFGEGSRLTVL.

V gene TRBV19 combines with J gene TRBJ1-5, with 11 bases identical to TRBD1. V dropped 3 bases and J dropped 9; count of bases not matched to a gene: 10. The CDR3 sequence is 16 residues long. CDR1 and CDR2 (germline): LNHDA, SQIVND (reference sequence). The CDR3 protein is CASSILGTGGARPQHF. In DNA, the CDR3 is TGTGCCAGTAGTATCCTTGGGACAGGGGGGGCCAGGCCCCAGCATTTT.

This clone has a single count. The chain combines TRBV13 with TRBJ2-7; D is perhaps TRBD2 (5 bases). This CDR3 contains 13 residues. Trimming cost V 2 bases and J 3 bases, with 8 bases left between them. Per the germline V gene, CDR1 is PRHDT and CDR2 is FYEKMQ (reference sequence). The CDR3 is CASSLLRGYEQYF. The CDR3 region has the DNA TGTGCCAGCAGCTTACTTCGGGGCTACGAGCAGTACTTC.

The gene calls are TRBV7-3 and TRBJ2-3, with 9 bases lining up with TRBD2. Trimming at V came to 1 base and at J to 0 bases, leaving 5 bases not matched to a gene. Germline V lookup: CDR1 SGHTA, CDR2 FQGTGA. This CDR3 is 17 amino acids long. The CDR3 DNA reads TGTGCCAGCAGCTTAATTAGCGGGGGACCCAGCACAGATACGCAGTATTTT. This encodes CASSLISGGPSTDTQYF. Using reference TRBV7-3 and TRBJ2-3 for the parts outside the CDR3, the full variable domain is GAGVSQTPSNKVTEKGKYVELRCDPISGHTALYWYRQSLGQGPEFLIYFQGTGAADDSGLPNDRFFAVRPEGSVSTLKIQRTERGDSAVYLCASSLISGGPSTDTQYFGPGTRLTVL.

This clone has a handful of counts. The gene calls are TRBV7-3 and TRBJ2-3; 11 positions match TRBD2. The germline CDR1 and CDR2 sequences are SGHTA and FQGTGA. Unmatched junction bases numbered 5, after V lost 1 base and J lost 5 bases. The CDR3 runs 16 residues. Here the CDR3 DNA reads TGTGCCAGCAGCTTAAGTAGCGGGGGGGCCGGAGATACGCAGTATTTT. Its protein product is CASSLSSGGAGDTQYF.

This chain uses TRBV2 with TRBJ1-1, with a weak D call TRBD1 (5 bases). The CDR3 covers 15 residues. V lost 7 bases to trimming and J lost 0 bases, with 15 bases between them. Germline V lookup: CDR1 SNHLY, CDR2 FYNNEI. DNA for the CDR3: TGTGCCAGCATCCAAGAGGGGACGCTGAACACTGAAGCTTTCTTT. It codes for CASIQEGTLNTEAFF.

This chain connects TRBV3-1 (or the pseudogene TRBV3-2) to TRBJ1-5; possible D gene TRBD1, 5 bases. V dropped 2 bases and J dropped 7 bases, with 9 bases sitting between them. The germline V gene has CDR1 LGHDT and CDR2 YNNKEL (reference sequence). The CDR3 loop spans 13 amino acids. For the CDR3, the DNA is TGTGCCAGCAGCCAAAGGGGCGGGCAGCCCCAGCATTTT. It translates to CASSQRGGQPQHF.

The rearrangement joins TRBV19 to TRBJ1-4; D perhaps matches TRBD1 (6 bases). Per germline, CDR1 LNHDA and CDR2 SQIVND (reference sequence). V was clipped by 6 bases and J by 7 bases, with 18 bases between them. The CDR3 is 15 amino acids. CDR3 residues: CASSPYGGAREKLFF. CDR3 nucleotides: TGTGCCAGTAGCCCCTACGGGGGGGCTCGTGAAAAACTGTTTTTT.

V and J are TRBV18 and TRBJ2-5; the match to TRBD1 covers 8 bases. This CDR3 contains 16 residues. The germline gives CDR1 KGHSH, CDR2 LQKENI. Trimming cost V 0 bases and J 4 bases; bases outside gene matches: 7. The CDR3 DNA reads as TGTGCCAGCTCACCACCGGGCAGGGGGCTCGCAGAGACCCAGTACTTC. Encoded protein: CASSPPGRGLAETQYF.

The V call is TRBV7-9, the J call TRBJ2-1; 9 nucleotides line up with TRBD2. CDR1 SEHNR and CDR2 FQNEAQ come from the germline V gene (reference sequence). The CDR3 spans 16 residues. The trim removed 4 bases at V and 4 bases at J, leaving 8 bases unmatched. The CDR3 sequence is CASSSGGGGVYNEQFF. The DNA for the CDR3 is TGTGCCAGCAGCTCCGGCGGCGGGGGGGTTTACAATGAGCAGTTCTTC.

This chain uses TRBV30 with TRBJ2-7; D might be TRBD2 (5 bases). This CDR3 is 11 amino acids long. In germline, CDR1 is GTSNPN, CDR2 SVGIG (reference sequence). V gave up 5 bases and J gave up 0 bases, with 5 bases separating them. The CDR3 DNA follows: TGTGCCTGGGGGAGCTCCTACGAGCAGTACTTC. Translating it yields CAWGSSYEQYF.

This clone was found many times. This rearrangement joins TRBV19 to TRBJ1-6; possibly TRBD1 for D (6 bases). Germline V CDR1 and CDR2: LNHDA, SQIVND (reference sequence). CDR3 length: 17 amino acids. Trimming took off 4 bases at V and 0 bases at J, with 13 bases between the two ends. CDR3 coding DNA: TGTGCCAGTAGTACCCCGGACAGAAGCTCCTATAATTCACCCCTCCACTTT. Amino acid sequence: CASSTPDRSSYNSPLHF.

This chain uses TRBV5-1 with TRBJ2-1; 11 nucleotides agree with TRBD2. V shed 2 bases, J shed 4 bases, and the junction held 2 bases outside the gene matches. CDR3 size: 15 residues. CDR1 is SGHRS and CDR2 is YFSETQ in the germline V gene. This chain's CDR3 is CASSFGTSGYNEQFF. The CDR3 DNA is TGCGCCAGCAGCTTCGGGACTAGCGGTTACAATGAGCAGTTCTTC.

This sequence joins TRBV5-1 and TRBJ1-4; D might be TRBD1 (5 bases). V was trimmed by 5 bases and J by 7 bases, leaving 15 bases between them. The CDR3 loop spans 14 amino acids. Germline CDR1 and CDR2: SGHRS and YFSETQ. CDR3 coding DNA: TGCGCCAGCAGGGAGAGACAGATTAGTGAAAAACTGTTTTTT. Amino acids: CASRERQISEKLFF.

Remarks on this clone: Compared with germline, one end of the junction differs, possibly owing to a read error. The chain joins TRBV5-1 to TRBJ1-2, with D possibly matching TRBD1 (5 bases). The germline gives CDR1 SGHRS, CDR2 YFSETQ. This CDR3 is 14 amino acids long. CDR3 sequence reads: CASSTWTGRGFLSF. The CDR3 bases are TGCGCCAGCAGCACATGGACGGGACGTGGGTTTTTGTCCTTC.

The V and J genes are TRBV7-2 and TRBJ2-7, with 7 nucleotides matching TRBD1. The J segment lost 4 bases and the V segment lost 5 bases, leaving 5 bases of the junction unmatched. The CDR3 runs to 13 residues. CDR1 is SGHTA and CDR2 is FQGNSA in the germline V gene. CDR3 in DNA: TGTGCCAGCAGCGACAGGGTAGTGTACGAGCAGTACTTC. Its protein product is CASSDRVVYEQYF.

This chain uses TRBV6-6 with TRBJ2-7; no clear D gene. Trimming took 6 bases from V and 7 from J, leaving 22 bases between them. Germline CDR1 MNHNY, CDR2 SVGAGI (reference sequence). The CDR3 spans 15 residues. CDR3 protein: CASRPLGVGMWEQYF. CDR3 nucleotide sequence: TGTGCCAGCAGGCCTCTGGGCGTTGGGATGTGGGAGCAGTACTTC.

The rearrangement links TRBV7-2 to TRBJ1-2, with D possibly being TRBD1 (6 bases). Germline V CDR1 and CDR2: SGHTA, FQGNSA. Trimming left V 5 bases short and J 1 base short, with 8 bases between. The CDR3 has 13 amino acids. The CDR3 is CASSPQGNYGYTF. CDR3 nucleotide sequence: TGTGCCAGCAGCCCACAGGGTAACTATGGCTACACCTTC. Full variable domain (outside the CDR3, taken from reference TRBV7-2 and TRBJ1-2): GAGVSQSPSNKVTEKGKDVELRCDPISGHTALYWYRQSLGQGLEFLIYFQGNSAPDKSGLPSDRFSAERTGGSVSTLTIQRTQQEDSAVYLCASSPQGNYGYTFGSGTRLTVV.

The chain carries TRBV9 and TRBJ2-6, with D hard to call. The CDR3 totals 13 residues. Trimming took 6 bases from V and 2 from J, leaving 6 bases between them. The germline gives CDR1 SGDLS, CDR2 YYNGEE. CDR3 sequence (DNA): TGTGCCAGCAATAAGCCTGGGGCCAACGTCCTGACTTTC. It translates to CASNKPGANVLTF.

CDR3 sequence (DNA): TGCGCCAGCAGCCAAGAAGGGGTCCAGCGTCAGCCCCAGCATTTT. It translates to CASSQEGVQRQPQHF. The chain has TRBV4-1 and TRBJ1-5; possibly TRBD1 for D (5 bases). The CDR3 has 15 amino acids. V dropped 0 bases and J dropped 6 bases, with 12 bases sitting between them. Germline CDR1 reads MGHRA; CDR2 reads YSYEKL.

This rearrangement joins TRBV7-3 to TRBJ2-3; D possibly corresponds to TRBD1 (5 bases). The CDR3 runs to 17 residues. From germline, CDR1 is SGHTA and CDR2 FQGTGA. The V end lost 1 base, the J end lost 1 base, and 15 bases lay between the germline ends. The chain's CDR3 is CASSLIGQGSRTDTQYF. For the CDR3, the DNA is TGTGCCAGCAGCTTAATTGGGCAGGGATCCCGCACAGATACGCAGTATTTT.

V gene TRBV18 combines with J gene TRBJ1-1, with D maybe TRBD1 (5 bases). The CDR3 runs 14 residues. V lost 6 bases and J 4 bases, leaving 15 bases between the germline ends. Germline assignment: CDR1 KGHSH and CDR2 LQKENI. The CDR3 loop is CASSVTEALTEAFF. In nucleotides, the CDR3 is TGTGCCAGCTCCGTGACAGAGGCCCTCACTGAAGCTTTCTTT.

The chain employs TRBV7-2 and TRBJ1-1, with D possibly matching TRBD1 (6 bases). CDR3 length equals 15 residues. V lost 5 bases, J lost 1 base, and 14 bases lay in between. The germline gives CDR1 SGHTA, CDR2 FQGNSA. CDR3 sequence reads: CASSQRGTRNTEAFF. In DNA form, the CDR3 reads TGTGCCAGCAGCCAGAGGGGGACAAGGAACACTGAAGCTTTCTTT. Full variable domain (missing parts from reference TRBV7-2 and TRBJ1-1): GAGVSQSPSNKVTEKGKDVELRCDPISGHTALYWYRQSLGQGLEFLIYFQGNSAPDKSGLPSDRFSAERTGGSVSTLTIQRTQQEDSAVYLCASSQRGTRNTEAFFGQGTRLTVV.

J is TRBJ2-3 and V is TRBV7-8; D unclear. The germline V and J ends were trimmed by 0 bases and 2 bases, with 6 bases remaining between them. Germline CDR1 reads SGHVS; CDR2 reads FQNEAQ. The CDR3 runs to 14 residues. This CDR3 is CASSLAVSTDTQYF. The CDR3 DNA reads as TGTGCCAGCAGCTTAGCGGTTTCCACAGATACGCAGTATTTT.

This rearrangement joins TRBV14 to TRBJ2-7; perhaps TRBD2 as D (6 bases). This CDR3 region has 14 residues. V shed 1 base and J shed 1 base, with 8 bases lying between them. Germline CDR1 is SGHDN and CDR2 is FVKESK. The chain's CDR3 is CASSQAEGSYEQYF. CDR3 DNA sequence: TGTGCCAGCAGCCAAGCGGAGGGTTCCTACGAGCAGTACTTC.

The chain couples TRBV19 to TRBJ2-3, with 7 bases lining up with TRBD1. CDR1 and CDR2 from the germline V gene are LNHDA and SQIVND (reference sequence). The CDR3 covers 17 residues. Trimming took 7 bases from V and 2 from J; bases not matched to a gene: 15. The DNA for the CDR3 is TGTGCCAGTACCAGTGGGGTACAGGGGCTATCCACAGATACGCAGTATTTT. Protein sequence: CASTSGVQGLSTDTQYF.